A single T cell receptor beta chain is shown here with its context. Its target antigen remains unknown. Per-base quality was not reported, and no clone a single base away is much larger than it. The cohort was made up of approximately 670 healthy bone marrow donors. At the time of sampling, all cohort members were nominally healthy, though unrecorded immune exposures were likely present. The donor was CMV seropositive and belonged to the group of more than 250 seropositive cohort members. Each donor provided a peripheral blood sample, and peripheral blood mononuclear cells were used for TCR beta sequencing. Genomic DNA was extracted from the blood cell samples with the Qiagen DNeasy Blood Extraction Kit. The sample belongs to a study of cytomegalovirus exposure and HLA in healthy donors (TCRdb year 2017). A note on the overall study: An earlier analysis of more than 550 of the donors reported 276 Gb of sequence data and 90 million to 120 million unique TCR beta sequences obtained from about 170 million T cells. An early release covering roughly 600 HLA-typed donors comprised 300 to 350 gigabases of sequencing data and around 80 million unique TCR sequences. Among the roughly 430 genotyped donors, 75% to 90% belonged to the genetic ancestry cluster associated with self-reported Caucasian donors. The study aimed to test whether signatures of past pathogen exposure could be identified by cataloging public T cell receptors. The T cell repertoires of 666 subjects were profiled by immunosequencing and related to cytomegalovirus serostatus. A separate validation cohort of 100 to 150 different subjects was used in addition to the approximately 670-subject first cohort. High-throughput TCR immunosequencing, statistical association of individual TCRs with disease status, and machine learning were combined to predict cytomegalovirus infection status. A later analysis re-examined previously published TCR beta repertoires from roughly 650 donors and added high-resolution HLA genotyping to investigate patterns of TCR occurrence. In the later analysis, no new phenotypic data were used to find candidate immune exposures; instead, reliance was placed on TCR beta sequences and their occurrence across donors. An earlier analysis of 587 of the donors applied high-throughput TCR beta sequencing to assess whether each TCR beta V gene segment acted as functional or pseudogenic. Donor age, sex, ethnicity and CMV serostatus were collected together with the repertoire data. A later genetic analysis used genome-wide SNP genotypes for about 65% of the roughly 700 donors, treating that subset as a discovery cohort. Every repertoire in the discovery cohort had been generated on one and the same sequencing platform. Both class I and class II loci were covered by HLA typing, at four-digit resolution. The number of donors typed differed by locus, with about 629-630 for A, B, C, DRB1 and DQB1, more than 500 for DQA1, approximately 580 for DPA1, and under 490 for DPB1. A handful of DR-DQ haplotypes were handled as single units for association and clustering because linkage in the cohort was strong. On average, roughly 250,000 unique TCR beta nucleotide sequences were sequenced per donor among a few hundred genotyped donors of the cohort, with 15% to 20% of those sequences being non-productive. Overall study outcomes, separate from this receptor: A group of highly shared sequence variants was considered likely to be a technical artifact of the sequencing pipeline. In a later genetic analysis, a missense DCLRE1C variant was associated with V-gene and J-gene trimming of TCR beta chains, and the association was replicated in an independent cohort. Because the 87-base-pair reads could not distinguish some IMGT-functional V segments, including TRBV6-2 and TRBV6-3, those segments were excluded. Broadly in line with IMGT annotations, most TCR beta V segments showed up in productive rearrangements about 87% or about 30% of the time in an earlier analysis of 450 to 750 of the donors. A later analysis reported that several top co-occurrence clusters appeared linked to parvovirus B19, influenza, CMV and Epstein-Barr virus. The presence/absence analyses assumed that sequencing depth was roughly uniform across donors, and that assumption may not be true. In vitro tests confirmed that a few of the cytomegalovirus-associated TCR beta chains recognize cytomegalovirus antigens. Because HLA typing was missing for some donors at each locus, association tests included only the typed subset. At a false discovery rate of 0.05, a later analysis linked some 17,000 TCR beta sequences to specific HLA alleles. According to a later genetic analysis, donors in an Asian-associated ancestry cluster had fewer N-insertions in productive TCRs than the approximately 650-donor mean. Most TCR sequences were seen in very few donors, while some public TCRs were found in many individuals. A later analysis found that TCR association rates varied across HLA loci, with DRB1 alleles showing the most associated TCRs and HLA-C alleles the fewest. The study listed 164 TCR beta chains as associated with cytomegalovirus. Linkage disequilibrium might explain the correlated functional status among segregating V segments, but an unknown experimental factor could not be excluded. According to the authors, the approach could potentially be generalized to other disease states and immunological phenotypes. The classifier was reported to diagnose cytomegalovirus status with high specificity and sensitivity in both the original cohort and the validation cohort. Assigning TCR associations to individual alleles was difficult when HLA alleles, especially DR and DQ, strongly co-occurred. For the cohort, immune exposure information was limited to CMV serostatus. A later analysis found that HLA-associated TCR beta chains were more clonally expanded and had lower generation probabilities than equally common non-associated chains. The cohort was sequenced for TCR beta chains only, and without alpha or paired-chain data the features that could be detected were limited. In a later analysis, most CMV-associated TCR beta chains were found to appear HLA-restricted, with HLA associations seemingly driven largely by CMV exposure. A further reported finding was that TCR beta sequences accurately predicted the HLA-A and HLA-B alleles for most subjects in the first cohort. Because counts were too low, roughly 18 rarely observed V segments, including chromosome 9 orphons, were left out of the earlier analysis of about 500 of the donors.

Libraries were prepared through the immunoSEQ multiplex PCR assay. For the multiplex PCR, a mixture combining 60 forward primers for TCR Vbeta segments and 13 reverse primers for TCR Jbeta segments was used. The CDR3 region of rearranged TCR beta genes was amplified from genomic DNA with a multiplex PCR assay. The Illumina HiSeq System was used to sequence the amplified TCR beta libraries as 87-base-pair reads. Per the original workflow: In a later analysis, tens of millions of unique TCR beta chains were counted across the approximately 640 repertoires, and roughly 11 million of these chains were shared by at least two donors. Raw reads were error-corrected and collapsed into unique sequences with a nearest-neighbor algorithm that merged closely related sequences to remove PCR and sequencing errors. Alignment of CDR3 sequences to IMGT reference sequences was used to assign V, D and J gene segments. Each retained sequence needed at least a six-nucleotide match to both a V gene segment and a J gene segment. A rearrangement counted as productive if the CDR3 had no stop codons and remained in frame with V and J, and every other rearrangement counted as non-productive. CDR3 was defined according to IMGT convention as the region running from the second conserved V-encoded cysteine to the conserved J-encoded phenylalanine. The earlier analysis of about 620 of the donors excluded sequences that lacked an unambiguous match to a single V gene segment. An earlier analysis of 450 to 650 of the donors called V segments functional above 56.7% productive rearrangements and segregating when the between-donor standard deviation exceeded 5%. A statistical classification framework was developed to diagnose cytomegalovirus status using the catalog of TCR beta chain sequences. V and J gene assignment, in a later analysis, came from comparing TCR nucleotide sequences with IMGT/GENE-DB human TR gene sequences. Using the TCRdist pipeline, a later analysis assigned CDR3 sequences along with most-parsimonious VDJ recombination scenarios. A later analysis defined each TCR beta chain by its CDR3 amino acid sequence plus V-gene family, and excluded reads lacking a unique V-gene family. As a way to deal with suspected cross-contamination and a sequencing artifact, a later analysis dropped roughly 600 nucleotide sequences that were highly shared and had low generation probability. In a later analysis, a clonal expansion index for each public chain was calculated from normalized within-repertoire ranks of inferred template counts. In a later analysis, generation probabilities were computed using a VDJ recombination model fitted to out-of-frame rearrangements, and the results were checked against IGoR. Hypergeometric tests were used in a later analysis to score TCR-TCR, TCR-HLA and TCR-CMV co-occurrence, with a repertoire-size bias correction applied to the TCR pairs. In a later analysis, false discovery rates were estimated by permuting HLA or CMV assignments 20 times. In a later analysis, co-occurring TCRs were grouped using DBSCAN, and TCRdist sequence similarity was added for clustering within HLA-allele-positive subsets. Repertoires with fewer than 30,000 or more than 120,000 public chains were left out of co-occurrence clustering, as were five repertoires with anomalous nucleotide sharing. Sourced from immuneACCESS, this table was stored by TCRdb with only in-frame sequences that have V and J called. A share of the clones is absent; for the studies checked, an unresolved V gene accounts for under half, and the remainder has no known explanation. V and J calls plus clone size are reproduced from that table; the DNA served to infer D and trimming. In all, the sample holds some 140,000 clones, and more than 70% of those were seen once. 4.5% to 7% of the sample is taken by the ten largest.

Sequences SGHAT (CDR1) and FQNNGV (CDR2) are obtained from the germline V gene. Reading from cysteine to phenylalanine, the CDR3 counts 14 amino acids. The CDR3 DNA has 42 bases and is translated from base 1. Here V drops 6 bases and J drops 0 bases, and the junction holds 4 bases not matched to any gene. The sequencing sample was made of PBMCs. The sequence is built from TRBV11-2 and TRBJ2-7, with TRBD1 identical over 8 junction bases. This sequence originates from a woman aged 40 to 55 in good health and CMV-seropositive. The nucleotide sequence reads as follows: TGTGCCAGCAGTTGGACAGGGAGCTCCTACGAGCAGTACTTC. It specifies CASSWTGSSYEQYF.